This T cell receptor beta chain derives from a study of shared clonotypes between healthy human individuals. Overall study: Sampling drew on donors who were a couple of women and a few men aged 18 to 49. Findings and limits, study-wide: Genetic and exposure-history diversity was limited by the few donors.

The germline gives CDR1 SGHDT, CDR2 YYEEEE. The CDR3 is 15 residues long. Trimming removed 4 bases from V and 2 bases from J, with 13 bases in between. Comment on this clone: Its specificity is unknown.

Per the original methods: In the immunoSEQ data, sequences were junction-only and lacked quality scores, so filtering differed. Clones were read by immunoSEQ multiplex PCR, and TCRdb kept only the in-frame ones, dropping some. D and trimming come from the DNA, and the V and J calls and clone size come from that table. Of 950,000 to 1,200,000 clones listed, 60% to 85% are singletons. Sequenced sample: memory CD4+ T cells from PBMCs. Described subset: CD45RA-negative fraction. The receptor's source is a man between 18 and 29 years old in good health. Some clones in this sample may be carry-over from other donors' samples. The chain joins TRBV5-6 to TRBJ1-3; D not resolved. In nucleotides, the CDR3 is TGTGCCAGCAGCCCCACGGGAGGAACTGGAAACACCATATATTTT. This gives the protein CASSPTGGTGNTIYF.